The T cell receptor (beta chain) under discussion was sequenced for a study of a mutant IDH1 vaccine in newly diagnosed glioma. The repertoire was sequenced with immunoSEQ multiplex PCR; TCRdb's copy has only in-frame clones and lacks some. The table lists over 50,000 clones, over 75% of them singletons. Comments on this clone: Its antigen is undetermined.

V lost 2 bases and J lost 13, with 14 bases in between. CDR1 SGHTA and CDR2 FQGNSA come from the germline V gene. The CDR3 has 12 amino acids. Stated time point: week 47, end of study. Every vaccination contained 300 ug of the mutant IDH1 20-mer peptide and was paired with topical imiquimod. Scheduled for weeks 1, 3, 5, 7, 11, 15, 19 and 23, eight vaccinations were given to patients. Tumors from donors were new WHO grade 3 or 4 IDH1-mutant astrocytomas with ATRX loss. This receptor was identified in a woman aged 40 to 50 with glioma. Some clones in this sample may be carry-over from other donors' samples. The material sequenced was PBMCs, taken from a glioma patient whose treatment included an IDH1 peptide vaccine. The rearrangement links TRBV7-2 to TRBJ1-1; D gene unclear. The CDR3 DNA is TGTGCCAGCAGCTTAAGGCGAGCTGGGGTTTTCTTT. It codes for CASSLRRAGVFF.